This T cell receptor (beta chain) was identified in a study of cytomegalovirus exposure and HLA in healthy donors. Overall study results and limits: Reports credit the classifier with highly specific, highly sensitive diagnosis of cytomegalovirus status. According to a subsequent analysis, TCR clusters from the first cohort were inclined to appear together in the 110 or so validation repertoires.

The germline V gene encodes CDR1 PRHDT and CDR2 FYEKMQ (reference sequence). V gave up 5 bases and J gave up 4 bases; unmatched junction bases: 8. This CDR3 comprises 16 residues. Here immunoSEQ multiplex PCR was the method, and the copy in TCRdb shows in-frame clones only, minus some. The data hold about 110,000 clones, with roughly 90% observed a single time. Regarding this clone: The antigen is unknown.

This receptor was taken from a woman in her twenties or thirties in good health and CMV-seropositive. The sequenced sample was PBMCs. V is TRBV13 and J is TRBJ1-3; 10 bases are shared with TRBD1. CDR3 DNA sequence: TGTGCCAGCAGCCCGACAGGGGGCGCGACGGGAAACACCATATATTTT. Its protein is CASSPTGGATGNTIYF.